The 15 T cell receptor beta chains in this list originate from one sample, sequenced in a study of cytomegalovirus exposure and HLA in healthy donors. Use of 60 Vbeta and 13 Jbeta primers characterized the PCR. Measured with immunoSEQ multiplex PCR; TCRdb has only the in-frame clones, and not every one. Of roughly 150,000 clones listed, around 80% were seen once; the top ten hold more than 8%. The sample comprised PBMCs. These TCRs come from a male donor in good health and CMV-seropositive.

CDR3: CASSARSGNTIYF. Written as DNA, the CDR3 is TGTGCCAGCAGCGCCAGATCTGGAAACACCATATATTTT. This chain links TRBV7-2 with TRBJ1-3; unclear D gene. The CDR3 has 13 residues. Deletions cut 5 bases from V and 1 base from J, with 6 bases between. CDR1 SGHTA and CDR2 FQGNSA come from the germline V gene.

This clone has only a few counts. V is TRBV30 and J is TRBJ2-4; D may be TRBD1 (6 bases). V was pared by 1 base and J by 0 bases, with 10 bases between. Germline CDR1 and CDR2: GTSNPN and SVGIG (reference sequence). The length of the CDR3 is 15 residues. The CDR3 loop reads CAWSGRQAAKNIQYF. CDR3 nucleotides: TGTGCCTGGAGTGGCCGACAGGCAGCCAAAAACATTCAGTACTTC.

This chain uses TRBV7-6 with TRBJ1-3; the D gene is possibly TRBD1 (6 bases). This CDR3 region has 14 residues. With 4 bases removed from V and 7 bases from J, the gap between germline ends came to 14 bases. Germline V gene lookup returns CDR1 SGHVS and CDR2 FNYEAQ. CDR3 in DNA: TGTGCCAGCAGCTCGGGAACAGGGCGGAACACCATATATTTT. Protein: CASSSGTGRNTIYF.

V usage is TRBV11-2 and J usage is TRBJ1-5; D may be TRBD1 (5 bases). With 1 base removed from V and 7 bases from J, the gap between germline ends came to 14 bases. Per the germline V gene, CDR1 is SGHAT and CDR2 is FQNNGV. There are 15 residues in the CDR3. The CDR3: CASSLGSRAGQPQHF. For the CDR3, the DNA is TGTGCCAGCAGCTTAGGTTCCAGGGCCGGACAGCCCCAGCATTTT.

V gene TRBV7-8 combines with J gene TRBJ2-7, with 7 bases aligning to TRBD1. Losses at the gene ends were 3 bases for V and 2 bases for J; bases not matched to a gene: 4. This CDR3 contains 14 residues. Germline loops: CDR1 SGHVS, CDR2 FQNEAQ. CDR3 sequence reads: CASSFGTAPYEQYF. The CDR3 DNA follows: TGTGCCAGCAGCTTCGGGACAGCACCCTACGAGCAGTACTTC.

In regard to this clone: Other nucleotide sequences in the sample specify the same CDR3. This CDR3 reads CASSYSTGLNTEAFF. The CDR3 DNA follows: TGTGCCAGCAGTTACTCAACAGGGCTGAACACTGAAGCTTTCTTT. The chain employs TRBV6-5 and TRBJ1-1, with D perhaps matching TRBD1 (6 bases). The germline CDR1 and CDR2 sequences are MNHEY and SVGAGI. This CDR3 region has 15 residues. The V and J ends lost 0 bases and 0 bases respectively, with 8 bases between them.

The chain uses TRBV30 and TRBJ1-1; D gene uncertain. Trimming left V 7 bases short and J 4 bases short, with 19 bases between. The CDR3 consists of 14 residues. Germline V CDR1 and CDR2: GTSNPN, SVGIG (reference sequence). The CDR3 sequence: CALLYSPLSTEAFF. The DNA of the CDR3 is TGTGCCTTATTATACAGCCCCTTATCCACTGAAGCTTTCTTT.

The rearrangement joins TRBV9 to TRBJ1-2; TRBD1 matches 9 bases. Germline loops: CDR1 SGDLS, CDR2 YYNGEE. V was clipped by 2 bases and J by 8 bases; unmatched bases: 4. The CDR3 totals 13 residues. The CDR3: CASSVRTGEGYTF. The CDR3 nucleotides are TGTGCCAGCAGCGTCCGGACAGGGGAGGGCTACACCTTC. Filled out from reference TRBV9 and TRBJ1-2, the complete variable domain reads DSGVTQTPKHLITATGQRVTLRCSPRSGDLSVYWYQQSLDQGLQFLIQYYNGEERAKGNILERFSAQQFPDLHSELNLSSLELGDSALYFCASSVRTGEGYTFGSGTRLTVV.

This clone was detected a few times. The chain uses TRBV7-9 and TRBJ2-2, with D tentatively TRBD1 (5 bases). V gave up 2 bases and J gave up 1 base, with 5 bases separating them. Germline assignment: CDR1 SEHNR and CDR2 FQNEAQ (reference sequence). The CDR3 contains 14 residues. The CDR3: CASSLTGNTGELFF. CDR3 bases: TGTGCCAGCAGCTTAACAGGGAACACCGGGGAGCTGTTTTTT.

The chain has TRBV2 and TRBJ1-1; 7 bases are a match to TRBD1. The CDR3 covers 15 residues. The trim removed 4 bases at V and 4 bases at J, leaving 9 bases unmatched. Germline CDR1 and CDR2: SNHLY and FYNNEI. As DNA, the CDR3 is TGTGCCAGCAGTGCCCGACAGGGTTTAGGCACTGAAGCTTTCTTT. Amino acid sequence: CASSARQGLGTEAFF.

The rearrangement uses TRBV30 and TRBJ1-2, with 8 bases identical to TRBD1. This CDR3 contains 16 residues. Germline CDR1 reads GTSNPN; CDR2 reads SVGIG (reference sequence). After removal of 0 bases from V and 5 bases from J, the junction contained 11 bases not matched to a gene. CDR3 coding DNA: TGTGCCTGGAGTGTACGGCCAGGGGGCGGTGGTTATGGCTACACCTTC. Translation gives CAWSVRPGGGGYGYTF. The whole variable domain, remainder taken from reference TRBV30 and TRBJ1-2, is SQTIHQWPATLVQPVGSPLSLECTVEGTSNPNLYWYRQAAGRGLQLLFYSVGIGQISSEVPQNLSASRPQDRQFILSSKKLLLSDSGFYLCAWSVRPGGGGYGYTFGSGTRLTVV.

V and J are TRBV7-9 and TRBJ1-2, with TRBD1 identical over 7 bases. With V trimmed by 11 bases and J by 0 bases, 6 bases remained unmatched. Germline CDR1 and CDR2: SEHNR and FQNEAQ (reference sequence). The CDR3 covers 13 residues. This chain's CDR3 is CAGGGTANYGYTF. The CDR3 DNA sequence: TGTGCCGGGGGTGGGACAGCTAACTATGGCTACACCTTC.

V gene TRBV7-2 combines with J gene TRBJ2-7, with 8 bases lining up with TRBD1. V was clipped by 1 base and J by 5 bases; unmatched bases: 1. Germline V gene sequence: CDR1 SGHTA, CDR2 FQGNSA. The CDR3 contains 13 residues. CDR3 protein: CASSLVQGDEQYF. The CDR3 coding sequence is TGTGCCAGCAGCTTAGTACAGGGGGACGAGCAGTACTTC.

The V call is TRBV7-2, the J call TRBJ1-1; 7 bases are a match to TRBD1. Germline CDR1 SGHTA, CDR2 FQGNSA. V shed 10 bases, J shed 4 bases, and the junction held 9 bases outside the gene matches. The CDR3 contains 13 residues. In DNA form, the CDR3 reads TGTGCCACCAGATTAGCAGGGGGCACTGAAGCTTTCTTT. Translating gives CATRLAGGTEAFF.

The V call is TRBV7-8, the J call TRBJ1-2; TRBD1 might be the D (5 bases). From germline, CDR1 is SGHVS and CDR2 FQNEAQ. The CDR3 loop spans 16 amino acids. The ends were cut back, 2 bases at V and 4 bases at J, with 17 bases in the middle. This CDR3 reads CASSLTRASGPYGYTF. The CDR3 DNA is TGTGCCAGCAGCTTAACTCGGGCTTCAGGGCCCTATGGCTACACCTTC.